What follows are 8 T cell receptor beta chains derived from one specimen sequenced in a study of shared clonotypes between healthy human individuals. Clones were sequenced by immunoSEQ multiplex PCR, and TCRdb holds only the in-frame ones, with some missing. The profile shows millions of clones, just over 90% of them singletons. Cells designated naive CD8 were CD45RO-negative and were positively selected for CCR7, with terminally differentiated effector memory CD45RA+ cells excluded. Specimen: naive CD8+ T cells from PBMCs. All receptors come from a man aged 18 to 29 in good health. Some clones in this sample may be carry-over from other donors' samples.

About this clone itself: No DNA is shown, since the ends of the CDR3 on it are uncertain; the CDR3 is the one TCRdb lists. The J gene is TRBJ2-7, the V gene TRBV19; the table's D call, TRBD1, was not checked against the DNA. The germline CDR1 and CDR2 sequences are LNHDA and SQIVND (reference sequence). The CDR3 totals 15 residues, both ends included. The CDR3 spells CASSILARGPYEQYF.

The V and J genes are TRBV27 and TRBJ2-7, with D possibly called TRBD1 or TRBD2 (5 bases each). CDR3 size: 14 residues. The germline gives CDR1 MNHEY, CDR2 SMNVEV (reference sequence). Trimming stripped 6 bases from V and 3 bases from J, with 15 bases between. The CDR3: CASRYTGAVYEQYF. CDR3 bases: TGTGCCAGCAGATACACCGGGGCCGTCTACGAGCAGTACTTC.

The chain carries TRBV29-1 and TRBJ2-7, with 8 bases fitting TRBD1. CDR1 and CDR2 from the germline V gene are SQVTM and ANQGSEA. The J segment lost 7 bases and the V segment lost 6 bases, leaving 5 bases of the junction unmatched. This CDR3 is 11 amino acids long. CDR3 region: CSVQGAKEQYF. The CDR3 region has the DNA TGCAGCGTCCAGGGGGCGAAGGAGCAGTACTTC.

The gene calls are TRBV28 and TRBJ2-5; 9 bases fit TRBD2. CDR3 size: 18 residues. Germline CDR1 is MDHEN and CDR2 is SYDVKM. V lost 4 bases to trimming and J lost 4 bases; unmatched junction nucleotides: 16. The CDR3 loop reads CASSSLFLEREERETQYF. Written as DNA, the CDR3 is TGTGCCAGCAGTTCTCTGTTTTTGGAGCGGGAGGAGAGAGAGACCCAGTACTTC.

This clone was recorded once. The chain couples TRBV19 to TRBJ2-1, with a weak D call TRBD1 (6 bases). Germline V gene lookup returns CDR1 LNHDA and CDR2 SQIVND (reference sequence). V was cut by 7 bases and J by 10 bases, with 11 bases left in between. The CDR3 consists of 11 residues. In nucleotides, the CDR3 is TGTGCCAGTACAGGGGTCGAAGAGCAGTTCTTC. Encoded protein: CASTGVEEQFF.

The chain is built from TRBV9 and TRBJ2-5; the match to TRBD2 covers 7 bases. The V segment lost 3 bases and the J segment 2 bases; nucleotides outside the gene matches: 19. Germline V CDR1 and CDR2: SGDLS, YYNGEE. This CDR3 spans 19 amino acids. CDR3 sequence (DNA): TGTGCCAGCAGCGCCCGCGGCGGGGGACCGCACCTTAATCAAGAGACCCAGTACTTC. It specifies CASSARGGGPHLNQETQYF.

The rearrangement uses TRBV27 and TRBJ2-5; no clear D gene. This CDR3 contains 15 residues. Deletions cut 2 bases from V and 5 bases from J, with 15 bases between. Germline V gene data show CDR1 as MNHEY and CDR2 as SMNVEV (reference sequence). The CDR3 is CASSLTQRSTETQYF. The CDR3, as DNA: TGTGCCAGCAGTTTAACTCAGCGATCCACGGAGACCCAGTACTTC.

V usage is TRBV10-3 and J usage is TRBJ2-1; TRBD2 might be the D (6 bases). Trimming removed 0 bases from V and 3 bases from J, with 12 bases in between. This CDR3 is built from 16 residues. From germline, CDR1 is ENHRY and CDR2 SYGVKD. For the CDR3, the DNA is TGTGCCATCAGTGAGTCTGGGTATAGCGGCTACAATGAGCAGTTCTTC. Amino acids: CAISESGYSGYNEQFF.